The clone carrying this T cell receptor (beta chain) was detected ten times or more. This specimen comes from a study of blood T cell repertoires in COVID-19. Study summary: Both acute and convalescent COVID-19 samples were obtained from the United States, Italy and Spain. T cells, B-cell-depleted T cells, or PBMCs supplied cDNA or gDNA.

As originally analysed: Amplification of reference gene primers provided the estimated nucleated cell counts. Data came from immunoSEQ multiplex PCR; TCRdb stores just in-frame clones and leaves some out. V and J calls and clone size are those listed in that table; D and trimming were worked out from the DNA. This sample has 150,000 to 200,000 clones; 70% to 90% occur once, and the top ten carry approximately 2.3%. V shed 0 bases and J 4 bases; nucleotides not matched to a gene: 6. The CDR3 contains 16 residues. Per the germline V gene, CDR1 is KGHSH and CDR2 is LQKENI. Material: peripheral blood. This TCR was sampled from a man in his sixties or seventies with active or convalescent COVID-19. The V and J genes are TRBV18 and TRBJ2-3, with 8 bases that match TRBD1. The CDR3 protein is CASSPPTRGRADTQYF. The CDR3 DNA reads TGTGCCAGCTCACCACCAACCAGGGGGCGCGCAGATACGCAGTATTTT.